This T cell receptor (beta chain) originates from a study of blood T cells in healthy people across ages. Study-level results: Reliance upon unsorted PBMCs precluded definitive naive versus antigen-experienced comparison. Investigators treated diversity estimates from one million T cells as underestimates. Getting older went along with TCR beta diversity per million T cells dropping roughly linearly.

Turning to this clonotype: Its antigen is currently unknown.

V was pared by 4 bases and J by 4 bases, with 17 bases between. The CDR3 consists of 16 residues. Germline V lookup: CDR1 SGHDN, CDR2 FVKESK. The use of a sample-barcoded 5' primer and a J-beta primer mix characterized a second PCR of roughly 6 to 11 cycles. Each cDNA was tagged by a template-switch adaptor containing 12 random nucleotides. TCRdb re-analysed the 5' RACE reads in MiXCR, keeping a single row per CDR3 protein. Of 1.5 million to 2 million distinct CDR3 sequences listed, less than 50% were seen once; the top ten hold over 2%. V and J are TRBV14 and TRBJ2-1; D is possibly TRBD2 (7 bases). This receptor was obtained from a woman in her forties in good health. Sequencing was carried out using blood. This CDR3 reads CASSPSDGGPYNEQFF. The CDR3 DNA reads TGTGCCAGCAGCCCATCCGACGGGGGGCCTTACAATGAGCAGTTCTTC.